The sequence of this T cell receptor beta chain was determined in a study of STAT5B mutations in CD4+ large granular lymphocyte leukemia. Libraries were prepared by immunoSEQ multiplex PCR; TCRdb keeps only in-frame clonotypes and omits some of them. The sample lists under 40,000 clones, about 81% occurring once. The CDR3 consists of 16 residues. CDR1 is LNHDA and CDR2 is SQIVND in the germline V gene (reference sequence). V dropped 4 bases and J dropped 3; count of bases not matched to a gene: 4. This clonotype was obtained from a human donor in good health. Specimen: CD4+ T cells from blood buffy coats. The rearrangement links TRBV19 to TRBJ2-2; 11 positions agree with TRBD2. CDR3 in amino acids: CASSTLAGGHTGELFF. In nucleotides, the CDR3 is TGTGCCAGTAGTACGTTAGCGGGGGGGCACACCGGGGAGCTGTTTTTT.